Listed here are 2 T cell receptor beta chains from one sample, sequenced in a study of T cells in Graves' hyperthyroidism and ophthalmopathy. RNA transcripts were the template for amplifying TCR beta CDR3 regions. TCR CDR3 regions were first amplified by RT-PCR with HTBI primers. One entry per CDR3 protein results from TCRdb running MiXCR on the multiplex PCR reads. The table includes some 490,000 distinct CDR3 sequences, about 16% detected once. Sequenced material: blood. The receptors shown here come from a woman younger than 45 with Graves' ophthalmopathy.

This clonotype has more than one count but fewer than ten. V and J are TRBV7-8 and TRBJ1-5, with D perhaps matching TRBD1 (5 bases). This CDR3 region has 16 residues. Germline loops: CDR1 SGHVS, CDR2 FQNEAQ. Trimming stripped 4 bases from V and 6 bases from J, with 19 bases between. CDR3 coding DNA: TGTGCCAGCAGCTCCTCCCCCGGGGCCGAGACTCAGCCCCAGCATTTT. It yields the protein CASSSSPGAETQPQHF.

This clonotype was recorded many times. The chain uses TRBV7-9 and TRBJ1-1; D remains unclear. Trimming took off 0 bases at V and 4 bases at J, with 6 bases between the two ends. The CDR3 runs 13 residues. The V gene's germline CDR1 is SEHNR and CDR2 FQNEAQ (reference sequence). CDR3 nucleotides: TGTGCCAGCAGCTTAGCAGAAGTCACTGAAGCTTTCTTT. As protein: CASSLAEVTEAFF. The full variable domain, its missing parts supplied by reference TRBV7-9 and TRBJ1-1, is DTGVSQNPRHKITKRGQNVTFRCDPISEHNRLYWYRQTLGQGPEFLTYFQNEAQLEKSRLLSDRFSAERPKGSFSTLEIQRTEQGDSAMYLCASSLAEVTEAFFGQGTRLTVV.